These 32 T cell receptor beta chains were sequenced from one sample in a study of blood T cell repertoires in COVID-19. Here immunoSEQ multiplex PCR was the method, and the copy in TCRdb shows in-frame clones only, minus some. The sample holds 65,000 to 90,000 clones, over 80% seen once. The sequenced sample consisted of peripheral blood. The receptors originated from a man older than 75 with active or convalescent COVID-19.

A word on this clone: At the DNA level, this CDR3 is encoded by other sequences in the same sample as well. The chain recombines TRBV11-2 with TRBJ2-7, with no clear D. This CDR3 has 14 amino acids. V dropped 1 base and J dropped 1 base, with 8 bases sitting between them. Germline V CDR1 and CDR2: SGHAT, FQNNGV. CDR3 residues: CASSLAGSSYEQYF. For the CDR3, the DNA is TGTGCCAGCAGCTTAGCTGGCAGTTCCTACGAGCAGTACTTC.

This clone was seen more than once but under ten times. This chain links TRBV19 with TRBJ2-7; D perhaps matches TRBD1 (6 bases). CDR3 size: 14 residues. Germline CDR1 reads LNHDA; CDR2 reads SQIVND (reference sequence). Trimming took 3 bases from V and 3 from J, leaving 12 bases between them. The CDR3 nucleotides are TGTGCCAGTAGTATTCAACAGGGCTACTACGAGCAGTACTTC. Translated, it gives CASSIQQGYYEQYF.

The rearrangement uses TRBV30 and TRBJ1-4, with TRBD1 identical over 8 bases. Germline CDR1 is GTSNPN and CDR2 is SVGIG (reference sequence). The ends lost 5 bases at V and 0 bases at J; junction bases unmatched: 5. CDR3 length equals 15 residues. In DNA, the CDR3 is TGTGCCTGGCACCCACAGGGGGCAACTAATGAAAAACTGTTTTTT. It is translated as CAWHPQGATNEKLFF.

The V gene is TRBV5-6, the J gene TRBJ2-1; 7 nucleotides align to TRBD1. The CDR3 is 14 amino acids. The trim removed 5 bases at V and 0 bases at J, leaving 2 bases unmatched. Germline CDR1 reads SGHDT; CDR2 reads YYEEEE. Written as DNA, the CDR3 is TGTGCCAGCAGGACAGGGTACTCCTACAATGAGCAGTTCTTC. It yields the protein CASRTGYSYNEQFF.

The chain employs TRBV18 and TRBJ2-5; the match to TRBD2 covers 9 bases. This CDR3 is built from 14 residues. Germline-derived CDR1 and CDR2 are KGHSH and LQKENI. Unmatched junction bases numbered 10, after V lost 0 bases and J lost 14 bases. This chain's CDR3 is CASSPPSGGSPSYF. The CDR3 DNA is TGTGCCAGCTCACCACCGAGCGGGGGGTCACCAAGTTACTTC.

The chain employs TRBV3-1 (or the pseudogene TRBV3-2) and TRBJ2-1; 7 positions agree with TRBD2. This CDR3 is 16 amino acids long. The germline V gene has CDR1 LGHDT and CDR2 YNNKEL (reference sequence). The trim removed 4 bases at V and 9 bases at J, leaving 15 bases unmatched. CDR3 sequence reads: CASSPYQYAGVGEQFF. The CDR3 nucleotides are TGTGCCAGCAGCCCCTATCAGTACGCGGGAGTTGGTGAGCAGTTCTTC.

The chain links TRBV5-1 to TRBJ2-7; 9 nucleotides line up with TRBD1. Germline V gives CDR1 SGHRS, CDR2 YFSETQ. Losses at the gene ends were 3 bases for V and 3 bases for J; bases not matched to a gene: 4. This CDR3 is 14 amino acids long. For the CDR3, the DNA is TGCGCCAGCAGCTCGGGACAGGGAATCTACGAGCAGTACTTC. Translation gives CASSSGQGIYEQYF. The whole variable domain, filled in from reference TRBV5-1 and TRBJ2-7, reads KAGVTQTPRYLIKTRGQQVTLSCSPISGHRSVSWYQQTPGQGLQFLFEYFSETQRNKGNFPGRFSGRQFSNSRSEMNVSTLELGDSALYLCASSSGQGIYEQYFGPGTRLTVT.

The chain combines TRBV6-2 or TRBV6-3 with TRBJ2-7; the D gene is possibly TRBD2 (5 bases). Germline V gene data show CDR1 as MNHEY and CDR2 as SVGEGT. Trimming took off 5 bases at V and 2 bases at J, with 10 bases between the two ends. The CDR3 runs to 13 residues. Here the CDR3 DNA reads TGTGCCAGCAGTGGTAGCGCAGCCTACGAGCAGTACTTC. As protein: CASSGSAAYEQYF.

The chain employs TRBV11-3 and TRBJ2-2, with 8 bases aligning to TRBD2. Germline V gene data show CDR1 as SGHNT and CDR2 as YENEEA. This CDR3 contains 14 residues. J lost 8 bases, V lost 1 base, and 3 bases had no gene match. CDR3 nucleotides: TGTGCCAGCAGCTTAGTTAGCGGGACAGGGGAGCTGTTTTTT. This codes for CASSLVSGTGELFF.

The chain couples TRBV5-1 to TRBJ1-1; TRBD1 might be the D (5 bases). The CDR3 has 14 amino acids. Germline loops: CDR1 SGHRS, CDR2 YFSETQ. V dropped 2 bases and J dropped 2 bases, with 10 bases sitting between them. The chain's CDR3 is CASSFSQGNTEAFF. The CDR3, as DNA: TGCGCCAGCAGCTTCTCGCAGGGTAACACTGAAGCTTTCTTT.

The rearrangement uses TRBV7-8 and TRBJ2-7; 10 nucleotides line up with TRBD2. Germline loops: CDR1 SGHVS, CDR2 FQNEAQ. The CDR3 loop spans 21 amino acids. The ends lost 1 base at V and 2 bases at J; junction bases unmatched: 20. The DNA for the CDR3 is TGTGCCAGCAGCTTAGTTCTAGGGACGGGCATAGCAGCGGGAGGGCCCTACGAGCAGTACTTC. Translation: CASSLVLGTGIAAGGPYEQYF.

The sample holds a few counts of this clone. The chain employs TRBV4-1 and TRBJ2-3; D unresolved. The germline V gene has CDR1 MGHRA and CDR2 YSYEKL. Between the trimmed V and J ends, which lost 1 base and 4 bases, there was a span of 3 bases. CDR3 length: 12 amino acids. The CDR3 spells CASSQVADTQYF. The CDR3 coding sequence is TGCGCCAGCAGCCAAGTAGCAGATACGCAGTATTTT.

J is TRBJ2-2 and V is TRBV2, with D maybe TRBD1 (5 bases). The CDR3 sequence is 13 residues long. The V end was cut by 0 bases, the J end by 7 bases, with 6 bases between. Looked up from germline, CDR1 is SNHLY and CDR2 is FYNNEI. CDR3 DNA: TGTGCCAGCAGTGAAGCAGGGGTCGGGGAGCTGTTTTTT. Its translation: CASSEAGVGELFF.

As concerns this clone: Sequence at one end of the junction differs from germline and may be a read error. This chain uses TRBV15 with TRBJ2-5; 9 bases agree with TRBD1. Germline-derived CDR1 and CDR2 are LNHNV and YYDKDF (reference sequence). The CDR3 is 13 residues long. In DNA form, the CDR3 reads TGTGCCACCAGCAGGGACTACCTCCGGGACAGGGACTTC. This encodes CATSRDYLRDRDF.

This clone was counted a single time. This rearrangement joins TRBV5-1 to TRBJ2-7; TRBD2 agrees at 9 bases. Per germline, CDR1 SGHRS and CDR2 YFSETQ. The CDR3 runs to 15 residues. V shed 6 bases and J 6 bases; nucleotides not matched to a gene: 13. CDR3 sequence (DNA): TGCGCCAGCACCTCGTTCGCGGGAGGGCAGGGCGAGCAGTACTTC. Protein: CASTSFAGGQGEQYF.

In its sample, this clone was seen a few times. The chain couples TRBV15 to TRBJ1-2; 7 positions agree with TRBD1. The CDR3 extends over 17 amino acids. Trimming took 0 bases from V and 5 from J; bases not matched to a gene: 12. Germline CDR1 and CDR2: LNHNV and YYDKDF (reference sequence). This CDR3 is CATSRDRAGGMVYGYTF. As DNA, the CDR3 is TGTGCCACCAGCAGAGATAGGGCAGGGGGTATGGTATATGGCTACACCTTC.

This rearrangement joins TRBV18 to TRBJ2-1; 8 bases map to TRBD2. CDR3 size: 11 residues. V lost 3 bases to trimming and J lost 15 bases; unmatched junction nucleotides: 4. Germline-derived CDR1 and CDR2 are KGHSH and LQKENI. The CDR3 DNA reads as TGTGCCAGCTCACCGGGACTAGACGGGTTCTTC. Its translation is CASSPGLDGFF.

The chain links TRBV29-1 to TRBJ2-3; TRBD1 agrees at 9 bases. The CDR3 has 14 amino acids. V lost 7 bases to trimming and J lost 2 bases; unmatched junction nucleotides: 7. CDR1 is SQVTM, CDR2 ANQGSEA, per germline. The chain's CDR3 is CSGNRGLDTDTQYF. The CDR3 bases are TGCAGCGGAAACAGGGGGCTAGACACAGATACGCAGTATTTT.

This chain connects TRBV3-1 (or the pseudogene TRBV3-2) to TRBJ1-2; weak D call: TRBD1 (5 bases). This CDR3 comprises 14 residues. The germline gives CDR1 LGHDT, CDR2 YNNKEL (reference sequence). V was shortened by 1 base and J by 3 bases, with 9 bases between the two germline ends. DNA for the CDR3: TGTGCCAGCAGCCAAGTTGGGGGGGACTATGGCTACACCTTC. It translates to CASSQVGGDYGYTF.

The chain is built from TRBV5-4 and TRBJ1-2, with D perhaps matching TRBD1 (5 bases). The CDR3 loop spans 13 amino acids. Germline CDR1 and CDR2: SGHNT and YYREEE (reference sequence). Trimming left V 4 bases short and J 4 bases short, with 11 bases between. The CDR3 is CASSPDGAYGYTF. CDR3 DNA sequence: TGTGCCAGCAGCCCGGATGGGGCCTATGGCTACACCTTC.

This clone has more than one count but fewer than ten. V is TRBV28 and J is TRBJ1-5; TRBD1 might be the D (5 bases). This CDR3 has 14 amino acids. Germline V gene lookup returns CDR1 MDHEN and CDR2 SYDVKM. V dropped 4 bases and J dropped 8 bases, with 15 bases sitting between them. The CDR3 sequence: CASSSSDVREPQHF. CDR3 DNA: TGTGCCAGCAGTTCCTCGGACGTCAGGGAGCCCCAGCATTTT.

V gene TRBV12-3 or TRBV12-4 combines with J gene TRBJ1-1; D is uncertain. This CDR3 contains 13 residues. V dropped 6 bases and J dropped 0 bases, with 8 bases sitting between them. CDR3 DNA: TGTGCCAGCAGCCTTGAGCTGAACACTGAAGCTTTCTTT. As protein: CASSLELNTEAFF.

The chain is built from TRBV5-4 and TRBJ2-1; D may be TRBD1 (5 bases). From germline, CDR1 is SGHNT and CDR2 YYREEE (reference sequence). V was trimmed by 0 bases and J by 5 bases, leaving 9 bases between them. The CDR3 loop spans 14 amino acids. CDR3 in amino acids: CASSLGTGNNEQFF. In DNA, the CDR3 is TGTGCCAGCAGCTTGGGTACAGGAAACAATGAGCAGTTCTTC.

V gene TRBV7-9 combines with J gene TRBJ2-5; 7 nucleotides agree with TRBD2. CDR3 length: 15 amino acids. Germline CDR1 and CDR2: SEHNR and FQNEAQ (reference sequence). The V gene end was trimmed by 4 bases and the J gene end by 5 bases; junction bases not matched to a gene: 10. The CDR3 sequence is CASSYNAAGVETQYF. The CDR3 region has the DNA TGTGCCAGCAGCTATAACGCGGCGGGAGTCGAGACCCAGTACTTC.

This chain joins TRBV30 and TRBJ1-3; D is unresolved. CDR3 size: 14 residues. Between the trimmed V and J ends, which lost 3 bases and 9 bases, there was a span of 18 bases. Germline loops: CDR1 GTSNPN, CDR2 SVGIG (reference sequence). CDR3 sequence: CAWSTSKLWATIYF. The CDR3 DNA sequence: TGTGCCTGGAGCACCTCGAAGCTCTGGGCCACCATATATTTT.

A single count supports this clone. J is TRBJ1-2 and V is TRBV7-9, with TRBD1 matching over 11 bases. There are 14 residues in the CDR3. V lost 5 bases and J lost 8; bases outside the gene matches: 7. The germline CDR1 and CDR2 sequences are SEHNR and FQNEAQ (reference sequence). The CDR3 DNA sequence: TGTGCCAGCAGCCCCGGACAGGGGGCGGGCGGCTACACCTTC. Translated: CASSPGQGAGGYTF.

This rearrangement joins TRBV18 to TRBJ1-1, with D unclear. Trimming removed 6 bases from V and 4 bases from J, with 12 bases in between. Germline lookup yields CDR1 KGHSH and CDR2 LQKENI. This CDR3 spans 13 amino acids. The CDR3 protein is CASSPTSVTEAFF. The CDR3 region has the DNA TGTGCCAGCTCCCCAACAAGTGTCACTGAAGCTTTCTTT.

The CDR3 coding sequence is TGTGCCAGCAGCTTGGATTGGGGGGTCGACGAGCAGTACTTC. This sequence encodes CASSLDWGVDEQYF. V usage is TRBV5-5 and J usage is TRBJ2-7; possible D gene TRBD2, 6 bases. CDR1 and CDR2 (germline): SGHKS, YYEKEE (reference sequence). Deletions cut 0 bases from V and 5 bases from J, with 12 bases between. The CDR3 spans 14 residues.

V is TRBV5-1 and J is TRBJ2-1; 9 bases are a match to TRBD2. The junction had 13 bases not matched to a gene; V was cut back by 6 bases and J by 9 bases. CDR1 is SGHRS and CDR2 is YFSETQ in the germline V gene. The CDR3 spans 15 residues. The CDR3 spells CASTYLAGRVGEQFF. In DNA, the CDR3 is TGCGCCAGCACTTATCTAGCGGGGAGGGTCGGTGAGCAGTTCTTC.

V gene TRBV4-1 combines with J gene TRBJ2-7; TRBD1 aligns across 11 bases. With V trimmed by 1 base and J by 11 bases, 10 bases remained unmatched. This CDR3 spans 15 amino acids. Germline assignment: CDR1 MGHRA and CDR2 YSYEKL. The CDR3 region is CASSQAYRTGGAEYF. The CDR3 DNA sequence: TGCGCCAGCAGCCAAGCGTACCGGACAGGGGGCGCAGAGTACTTC.

This chain connects TRBV11-3 to TRBJ2-5, with 8 nucleotides matching TRBD2. The CDR3 is 14 amino acids. J lost 3 bases, V lost 4 bases, and 4 bases had no gene match. The germline gives CDR1 SGHNT, CDR2 YENEEA. The CDR3 DNA reads as TGTGCCAGCAGCTCCGGGAGGGTGGAAGAGACCCAGTACTTC. Translation gives CASSSGRVEETQYF.

This chain uses TRBV9 with TRBJ1-1; no clear D gene. V shed 0 bases and J shed 6 bases, with 21 bases lying between them. CDR1 and CDR2 (germline): SGDLS, YYNGEE. There are 17 residues in the CDR3. CDR3 loop: CASSVAPPTLSGAEAFF. The CDR3 region has the DNA TGTGCCAGCAGCGTAGCCCCTCCTACTCTGAGCGGGGCTGAAGCTTTCTTT.